This TCR beta chain was captured by sequencing in a study of immune evolution from preneoplasia to lung adenocarcinoma. V shed 0 bases and J 5 bases; nucleotides not matched to a gene: 6. CDR1 and CDR2 from the germline V gene are ENHRY and SYGVKD. CDR3 length: 17 residues. Sequencing was performed with immunoSEQ multiplex PCR; in TCRdb, only in-frame clones are kept and a portion is missing. The sample shows about 6,300 clones, approximately 80% of them seen only once. Patients had resection in Japan or China between 2014 and 2017. The origin of this receptor is a donor aged 70 or older with lung adenocarcinoma. The source material was FFPE lung adenocarcinoma in situ tissue. The V gene is TRBV10-3, the J gene TRBJ2-1, with 11 bases that match TRBD2. CDR3 protein: CAISESTGTSGHNEQFF. For the CDR3, the DNA is TGTGCCATCAGTGAGTCGACCGGGACTAGCGGCCACAATGAGCAGTTCTTC.